This is a list of T cell receptor beta chains from one sample in a study of cytomegalovirus exposure and HLA in healthy donors. The method was immunoSEQ multiplex PCR; TCRdb's version includes in-frame clones alone and lacks a portion of them. The sample has tens of thousands of clones, around 78% seen once. The sequenced sample was PBMCs. These receptors were obtained from a woman in her forties in good health and CMV-seropositive. The CDR3 runs from the conserved cysteine through the conserved F or W. Each record gives: clone size, D gene, J gene, CDR3 length, V gene, CDR3 protein, CDR3 DNA. D genes are given only for firm matches. The size of a clone is reported for some rows only, either as once, few or many, or as a class for expanded clones.

>NA|NA|TRBJ2-3|15|TRBV9
CASSAVVVSTDTQYF
TGTGCCAGCAGCGCCGTAGTAGTTAGCACAGATACGCAGTATTTT
>NA|TRBD2|TRBJ2-3|17|TRBV25-1
CASSESGLAGVTDTQYF
TGTGCCAGCAGTGAATCTGGACTAGCGGGAGTCACAGATACGCAGTATTTT
>NA|NA|TRBJ2-7|16|TRBV21-1
CASSKYWGARTYEQYF
TGTGCCAGCAGCAAATATTGGGGAGCACGAACCTACGAGCAGTACTTC
>NA|TRBD1|TRBJ1-3|17|TRBV4-1
CASSPSGQGIAGNTIYF
TGCGCCAGCAGCCCCTCGGGACAGGGGATTGCTGGAAACACCATATATTTT
>NA|NA|TRBJ2-3|13|TRBV18
CASSPPSGDTQYF
TGTGCCAGCTCACCACCTAGTGGAGATACGCAGTATTTT
>NA|TRBD2|TRBJ2-1|15|TRBV6-4
CASSDSLAGGNEQFF
TGTGCCAGCAGTGACTCACTAGCGGGAGGCAATGAGCAGTTCTTC
>NA|NA|TRBJ2-1|15|TRBV7-9
CASSPDGGWYNEQFF
TGTGCCAGCAGTCCAGATGGGGGGTGGTACAATGAGCAGTTCTTC
>NA|NA|TRBJ2-7|14|TRBV6-5
CASSYGGSPYEQYF
TGTGCCAGCAGTTACGGGGGGTCACCCTACGAGCAGTACTTC
>few|TRBD2|TRBJ2-4|13|TRBV19
CASSLSGGGIQYF
TGTGCCAGTAGTTTGAGCGGGGGAGGTATTCAGTACTTC
>NA|NA|TRBJ1-6|14|TRBV5-1
CASSLSGADSPLHF
TGCGCCAGCAGCTTATCAGGGGCTGATTCACCCCTCCACTTT
>NA|TRBD2|TRBJ2-7|16|TRBV7-3
CASSLRAGGDSYEQYF
TGTGCCAGCAGCTTAAGGGCGGGGGGGGATTCCTACGAGCAGTACTTC
>NA|TRBD2|TRBJ2-3|17|TRBV27
CASRIRGRTSGTDTQYF
TGTGCCAGCAGAATCCGGGGCCGGACTAGCGGCACAGATACGCAGTATTTT
>once|TRBD2|TRBJ2-3|16|TRBV14
CASSQSGSRRTDTQYF
TGTGCCAGCAGCCAAAGCGGGAGCCGGAGGACAGATACGCAGTATTTT
>once|NA|TRBJ2-7|16|TRBV7-2
CASSLSPFGGQNEQYF
TGTGCCAGCAGCTTATCCCCATTCGGGGGGCAAAACGAGCAGTACTTC
>NA|TRBD2|TRBJ2-7|14|TRBV5-4
CASSSGGSSYEQYF
TGTGCCAGCAGCTCTGGCGGGAGCTCCTACGAGCAGTACTTC
>NA|NA|TRBJ1-3|14|TRBV6-5
CASSYQGAGNTIYF
TGTGCCAGCAGTTACCAGGGTGCTGGAAACACCATATATTTT
>NA|NA|TRBJ2-7|15|TRBV6-1
CASNLIFQNTYEQYF
TGTGCCAGCAATTTGATATTTCAGAACACCTACGAGCAGTACTTC
>NA|NA|TRBJ1-2|13|TRBV5-6
CASSLNRDHGYTF
TGTGCCAGCAGCCTGAACAGGGACCATGGCTACACCTTC
>once|TRBD2|TRBJ2-3|16|TRBV27
CASSFGTNIRTDTQYF
TGTGCCAGCAGTTTCGGGACTAACATCCGCACAGATACGCAGTATTTT
>NA|TRBD1|TRBJ1-1|15|TRBV4-2
CASSQDRGGDTEAFF
TGTGCCAGCAGCCAGGACAGGGGTGGTGACACTGAAGCTTTCTTT
>NA|TRBD1|TRBJ2-1|13|TRBV7-9
CASSLQGENEQFF
TGTGCCAGCAGCCTACAGGGGGAGAATGAGCAGTTCTTC
>NA|TRBD2|TRBJ2-3|15|TRBV6-5
CASPTGAGTTDTQYF
TGTGCCAGCCCCACAGGAGCGGGGACCACAGATACGCAGTATTTT
>NA|NA|TRBJ2-7|15|TRBV27
CASSLSGRDSYEQYF
TGTGCCAGCAGTTTATCAGGCAGGGACTCCTACGAGCAGTACTTC
>NA|NA|TRBJ1-1|14|TRBV18
CASSPTGQNTEAFF
TGTGCCAGCTCACCAACAGGGCAGAACACTGAAGCTTTCTTT
>NA|TRBD2|TRBJ2-1|16|TRBV6-5
CASSYSAGEVYNEQFF
TGTGCCAGCAGTTACTCTGCGGGAGAGGTCTACAATGAGCAGTTCTTC
>NA|TRBD1|TRBJ2-5|15|TRBV11-1
CASSFFPGQQETQYF
TGTGCCAGCAGCTTCTTCCCGGGACAGCAAGAGACCCAGTACTTC
>NA|NA|TRBJ2-6|15|TRBV19
CASSMRDSGANVLTF
TGTGCCAGTAGTATGCGAGACTCTGGGGCCAACGTCCTGACTTTC
>few|TRBD2|TRBJ2-1|13|TRBV6-1
CASSENSGREQFF
TGTGCCAGCAGTGAAAATAGCGGGAGGGAGCAGTTCTTC
>few|NA|TRBJ2-2|14|TRBV5-1
CASSPGTVTGELFF
TGCGCCAGCAGTCCCGGGACTGTCACCGGGGAGCTGTTTTTT
>NA|TRBD1|TRBJ1-4|16|TRBV5-1
CASSRGQVATNEKLFF
TGCGCCAGCAGCCGCGGACAGGTTGCAACTAATGAAAAACTGTTTTTT
>NA|NA|TRBJ1-1|13|TRBV11-2
CASSLDLQHEAFF
TGTGCCAGCAGCTTAGATCTACAGCATGAAGCTTTCTTT
>NA|NA|TRBJ2-5|16|TRBV14
CASSQGSAGAQETQYF
TGTGCCAGCAGCCAAGGTTCAGCAGGGGCGCAAGAGACCCAGTACTTC
>NA|NA|TRBJ2-7|11|TRBV28
CASSSPSEQYF
TGTGCCAGCAGTTCGCCTAGCGAGCAGTACTTC
>few|TRBD2|TRBJ2-1|13|TRBV7-3
CASSGLAGGEQFF
TGTGCCAGCAGCGGGCTAGCGGGAGGTGAGCAGTTCTTC
>NA|TRBD1|TRBJ1-4|14|TRBV28
CASSLQGEGEKLFF
TGTGCCAGCAGTCTACAGGGGGAGGGGGAAAAACTGTTTTTT
>few|TRBD1|TRBJ2-7|15|TRBV9
CASSVGGTGNYEQYF
TGTGCCAGCAGCGTAGGAGGGACAGGGAATTACGAGCAGTACTTC
>NA|TRBD1|TRBJ1-2|13|TRBV19
CASSGQGNYGYTF
TGTGCCAGTAGCGGACAGGGGAACTATGGCTACACCTTC
>NA|TRBD2|TRBJ2-1|13|TRBV11-1
CASQLAGEDEQFF
TGTGCCTCACAACTAGCGGGAGAGGATGAGCAGTTCTTC
>NA|TRBD2|TRBJ2-1|13|TRBV29-1
CSVLTSGSYEQFF
TGCAGCGTTCTCACTAGCGGGAGTTATGAGCAGTTCTTC
>NA|TRBD2|TRBJ2-5|17|TRBV5-6
CASSFGEGEGHQETQYF
TGTGCCAGCAGCTTTGGGGAGGGAGAAGGACACCAAGAGACCCAGTACTTC
>once|TRBD2|TRBJ2-3|15|TRBV27
CASSLGLADTDTQYF
TGTGCCAGCAGTTTGGGACTAGCGGACACAGATACGCAGTATTTT
>once|NA|TRBJ1-1|13|TRBV27
CASRQGQNTEAFF
TGTGCCAGCAGACAGGGACAGAACACTGAAGCTTTCTTT
>NA|TRBD2|TRBJ2-3|15|TRBV7-2
CASSPRRELTDTQYF
TGTGCCAGCAGCCCGCGGCGGGAGCTGACAGATACGCAGTATTTT
>NA|TRBD2|TRBJ2-1|16|TRBV18
CASSPPGLGGDNEQFF
TGTGCCAGCTCACCTCCGGGACTAGGAGGGGACAATGAGCAGTTCTTC
>NA|TRBD2|TRBJ2-2|16|TRBV6-1
CASSEPHGTSPGELFF
TGTGCCAGCAGTGAGCCCCACGGGACTAGCCCCGGGGAGCTGTTTTTT
>NA|NA|TRBJ2-7|13|TRBV2
CASRDQPGDEQYF
TGTGCCAGCAGGGACCAACCGGGGGACGAGCAGTACTTC
>NA|NA|TRBJ1-2|15|TRBV7-2
CASSLGQGVHYGYTF
TGTGCCAGCAGCTTAGGGCAGGGTGTGCACTATGGCTACACCTTC
>few|NA|TRBJ2-1|17|TRBV4-3
CASSQDFGGVYENEQFF
TGCGCCAGCAGCCAAGATTTCGGGGGAGTTTATGAGAATGAGCAGTTCTTC